A selection of T cell receptor beta chains follows, all from one sample in a study of CD8+ T cells in alopecia areata. Here immunoSEQ multiplex PCR was the method, and the copy in TCRdb shows in-frame clones only, minus some. The sample carries 200,000 to 250,000 clones, 67% recorded once. The sequencing used CD4+ T cells sorted from blood, collected at week 0. These receptors originate from a human donor with alopecia areata. CDR3s include the opening cysteine and the closing phenylalanine or tryptophan. Fields, in order: clone size, D gene, J gene, V gene, CDR3 DNA, CDR3 protein. D genes are given only for firm matches. Size tells how often a clone was seen (once, few, many) or the class of an expanded clone, and some rows leave it out.

size: .
D: TRBD2
J: TRBJ2-7
V: TRBV29-1
DNA: TGCAGCTTCGGGGAGGGCAGGGATGTCTACGAGCAGTACTTC
CDR3: CSFGEGRDVYEQYF

size: .
D: .
J: TRBJ2-1
V: TRBV10-3
DNA: TGTGCCATCAGTGAGTATGGGACGGCTAATGACAATGAGCAGTTCTTC
CDR3: CAISEYGTANDNEQFF

size: .
D: TRBD1
J: TRBJ2-7
V: TRBV5-1
DNA: TGCGCCAGCAGCCCCGGGACAGGGACTGCCTACGAGCAGTACTTC
CDR3: CASSPGTGTAYEQYF

size: .
D: TRBD1
J: TRBJ2-3
V: TRBV5-6
DNA: TGTGCCAGCACTCGGACAGGATCATATCGGGGCACGCAGTATTTT
CDR3: CASTRTGSYRGTQYF

size: .
D: .
J: TRBJ2-3
V: TRBV9
DNA: TGTGCCAGCAGTCTGGCAACAGATACGCAGTATTTT
CDR3: CASSLATDTQYF

size: .
D: .
J: TRBJ2-7
V: TRBV2
DNA: TGTGCCAGCTATTCGGGACTTACGTACGAGCAGTACTTC
CDR3: CASYSGLTYEQYF

size: .
D: .
J: TRBJ2-2
V: TRBV30
DNA: TGTGCCTGGAGTGTACTTCGATCCGGGGAGCTGTTTTTT
CDR3: CAWSVLRSGELFF

size: .
D: .
J: TRBJ2-3
V: TRBV5-4
DNA: TGTGCCAGCAGCTTGGGACTCACCAACCCGTGGGAGACAGATACGCAGTATTTT
CDR3: CASSLGLTNPWETDTQYF

size: .
D: TRBD1
J: TRBJ1-4
V: TRBV29-1
DNA: TGCAGCGTATTTGACAGGGATAATGAAAAACTGTTTTTT
CDR3: CSVFDRDNEKLFF

size: few
D: .
J: TRBJ1-2
V: TRBV30
DNA: TGTGCCTGGAGTGCTAACCCCTATGGCTACACCTTC
CDR3: CAWSANPYGYTF

size: .
D: .
J: TRBJ2-5
V: TRBV4-2
DNA: TGTGCCAGCAGCCAAGACTTTTCCGGGACTCCCCAAGAGACCCAGTACTTC
CDR3: CASSQDFSGTPQETQYF

size: once
D: .
J: TRBJ1-1
V: TRBV4-3
DNA: TGCGCCAGCAGTCCCGGGGGGCTGGGGGGCGGAGAAGCTTTCTTT
CDR3: CASSPGGLGGGEAFF

size: .
D: .
J: TRBJ2-4
V: TRBV5-6
DNA: TGTGCCAGCAATATACAGGGAGCCAAAAACATTCAGTACTTC
CDR3: CASNIQGAKNIQYF

size: .
D: .
J: TRBJ1-6
V: TRBV4-3
DNA: TGCGCCAGCAGCCAATTTGAGCGGACACTTTCACCCCTCCACTTT
CDR3: CASSQFERTLSPLHF

size: once
D: .
J: TRBJ2-7
V: TRBV9
DNA: TGTGCCAGCAGCGTCAGCGTCAGGGAGGTGGACGAGCAGTACTTC
CDR3: CASSVSVREVDEQYF

size: .
D: .
J: TRBJ1-6
V: TRBV18
DNA: TGTGCCAGCTCACCCGATCTTGGGGGCGAAGGAACACCCCTCCACTTT
CDR3: CASSPDLGGEGTPLHF

size: .
D: .
J: TRBJ2-5
V: TRBV27
DNA: TGTGCCAGCAGTTTATCCGGGGGAGAGACCCAGTACTTC
CDR3: CASSLSGGETQYF

size: few
D: TRBD2
J: TRBJ2-5
V: TRBV6-6
DNA: TGTGCCAGCAGCCCCTTATCGGGGGGGACCGAGACCCAGTACTTC
CDR3: CASSPLSGGTETQYF

size: .
D: .
J: TRBJ1-6
V: TRBV6-5
DNA: TGTGCCAGCAGTACCGGACAGTCACGTTCACCCCTCCACTTT
CDR3: CASSTGQSRSPLHF

size: .
D: .
J: TRBJ1-2
V: TRBV29-1
DNA: TGCAGCGCCGCGTCGCTCCGGGGTGGTGGCTACACCTTC
CDR3: CSAASLRGGGYTF

size: .
D: .
J: TRBJ1-4
V: TRBV7-2
DNA: TGTGCCAGCAGCTTATTCGTAGTGGATGAAAAACTGTTTTTT
CDR3: CASSLFVVDEKLFF

size: .
D: .
J: TRBJ1-5
V: TRBV9
DNA: TGTGCCAGCAGCGTAGATGGGGGCCAGCCCCAGCATTTT
CDR3: CASSVDGGQPQHF

size: .
D: TRBD1
J: TRBJ2-3
V: TRBV29-1
DNA: TGCAGCGTGCGACAGGGTGGGACAGATACGCAGTATTTT
CDR3: CSVRQGGTDTQYF

size: .
D: TRBD2
J: TRBJ2-5
V: TRBV29-1
DNA: TGCAGCGTTGAGCGGGGGGGCAAGACCCAGTACTTC
CDR3: CSVERGGKTQYF

size: .
D: .
J: TRBJ2-1
V: TRBV29-1
DNA: TGCAGCGGGGCCAGCCAGACCTACAATGAGCAGTTCTTC
CDR3: CSGASQTYNEQFF

size: .
D: .
J: TRBJ2-3
V: TRBV20-1
DNA: TGCAGTGCTAGCTCGACAGATACGCAGTATTTT
CDR3: CSASSTDTQYF

size: .
D: TRBD1
J: TRBJ2-7
V: TRBV7-2
DNA: TGTGCCAGCAGCCGGGACAGGGGAGACGAGCAGTACTTC
CDR3: CASSRDRGDEQYF

size: .
D: .
J: TRBJ2-1
V: TRBV4-2
DNA: TGTGCCAGCAGCCAAGACATCGGCGGGGCTACGTCCTACAATGAGCAGTTCTTC
CDR3: CASSQDIGGATSYNEQFF

size: few
D: TRBD1
J: TRBJ1-5
V: TRBV7-8
DNA: TGTGCCAGCGACAGACAGGGAGCGAGCAATCAGCCCCAGCATTTT
CDR3: CASDRQGASNQPQHF

size: .
D: TRBD1
J: TRBJ2-5
V: TRBV6-5
DNA: TGTGCCAGCAGGGGACAGGGGCGGGAGACCCAGTACTTC
CDR3: CASRGQGRETQYF

size: .
D: .
J: TRBJ2-3
V: TRBV7-9
DNA: TGTGCCAGCAGCTTAAGTGGGGGAGCAGATACGCAGTATTTT
CDR3: CASSLSGGADTQYF

size: .
D: TRBD2
J: TRBJ2-5
V: TRBV5-1
DNA: TGCGCCAGCAGCAGAACAGCGGGGGCCGAAGAGACCCAGTACTTC
CDR3: CASSRTAGAEETQYF

size: once
D: .
J: TRBJ1-6
V: TRBV27
DNA: TGTGCCAGCAGTCCTAGACAGGAATCACCCCTCCACTTT
CDR3: CASSPRQESPLHF

size: .
D: TRBD1
J: TRBJ2-2
V: TRBV29-1
DNA: TGCAGCGTTGGCCGGACAGGGAACACCGGGGAGCTGTTTTTT
CDR3: CSVGRTGNTGELFF

size: .
D: .
J: TRBJ1-2
V: TRBV10-3
DNA: TGTGCCATCAGTTTTGACACCGCTAACTATGGCTACACCTTC
CDR3: CAISFDTANYGYTF

size: once
D: TRBD1
J: TRBJ2-3
V: TRBV5-1
DNA: TGCGCCAGCAGCCTCGGACAGGCTTTGACAGATACGCAGTATTTT
CDR3: CASSLGQALTDTQYF

size: few
D: TRBD1
J: TRBJ1-5
V: TRBV11-2
DNA: TGTGCCAGCACCCTGGACAGGGACAATCAGCCCCAGCATTTT
CDR3: CASTLDRDNQPQHF

size: .
D: TRBD1
J: TRBJ1-2
V: TRBV25-1
DNA: TGTGCCAGCAGTGAATACCGGACAGGGACTTATGGCTACACCTTC
CDR3: CASSEYRTGTYGYTF

size: few
D: TRBD1
J: TRBJ1-1
V: TRBV7-9
DNA: TGTGCCAGCAGTCGACAGGGTTCGGGCACTGAAGCTTTCTTT
CDR3: CASSRQGSGTEAFF

size: .
D: .
J: TRBJ2-5
V: TRBV5-6
DNA: TGTGCCAGCACGGACAGCCAAGAGACCCAGTACTTC
CDR3: CASTDSQETQYF

size: few
D: TRBD2
J: TRBJ2-1
V: TRBV7-3
DNA: TGTGCCAGCAGCTCAGCGGGGGCCTCAGGGAGTGAGCAGTTCTTC
CDR3: CASSSAGASGSEQFF

size: .
D: .
J: TRBJ2-4
V: TRBV5-1
DNA: TGCGCCAGCAGCCCAATGACCGGAGTTAAAAACATTCAGTACTTC
CDR3: CASSPMTGVKNIQYF

size: .
D: .
J: TRBJ2-5
V: TRBV5-1
DNA: TGCGCCAGCAGCAGGGGGTTGTACCAAGAGACCCAGTACTTC
CDR3: CASSRGLYQETQYF

size: .
D: .
J: TRBJ1-2
V: TRBV9
DNA: TGTGCCAGCAGCATCTACAGGGAAAGTACCGCTGGCTACACCTTC
CDR3: CASSIYRESTAGYTF

size: .
D: .
J: TRBJ2-2
V: TRBV5-1
DNA: TGCGCCAGCAGCATCCGGGACGGAACCGGGGAGCTGTTTTTT
CDR3: CASSIRDGTGELFF

size: .
D: TRBD1
J: TRBJ1-1
V: TRBV4-3
DNA: TGCGCCAGCAGCCAAGTAGGGGGCAACACTGAAGCTTTCTTT
CDR3: CASSQVGGNTEAFF

size: few
D: .
J: TRBJ1-6
V: TRBV7-9
DNA: TGTGCCAGCAGCTTAGTACAGGGCAATTCACCCCTCCACTTT
CDR3: CASSLVQGNSPLHF

size: .
D: TRBD2
J: TRBJ2-5
V: TRBV9
DNA: TGTGCCAGCAGCCAGCGGGGGGCAAGTTGGGAGACCCAGTACTTC
CDR3: CASSQRGASWETQYF